Below are 23 T cell receptor beta chains sequenced from a single sample in a study of identifying expanded T cells in peripheral blood. Libraries were prepared by immunoSEQ multiplex PCR; TCRdb keeps only in-frame clonotypes and omits some of them. The table includes tens of thousands of clones, around 89% detected once. Input material: blood. The receptors shown here come from a person aged 18-70 years in good health.

The count of this clone is one. This chain joins TRBV7-8 and TRBJ2-2, with 7 bases lining up with TRBD2. The CDR3 loop spans 16 amino acids. Germline CDR1 and CDR2: SGHVS and FQNEAQ. Trimming removed 5 bases from V and 2 bases from J; junction bases left unmatched: 8. CDR3 sequence reads: CASSQSSGVNTGELFF. In DNA, the CDR3 is TGTGCCAGCAGCCAATCTAGCGGAGTTAACACCGGGGAGCTGTTTTTT.

The gene calls are TRBV2 and TRBJ2-2; 9 positions match TRBD1. J lost 5 bases, V lost 6 bases, and 7 bases had no gene match. This CDR3 contains 15 residues. The germline gives CDR1 SNHLY, CDR2 FYNNEI. CDR3 amino acids: CASSERQGVTGELFF. The DNA for the CDR3 is TGTGCCAGCAGCGAACGACAGGGGGTTACCGGGGAGCTGTTTTTT.

This chain joins TRBV15 and TRBJ1-2; D gene ambiguous. Trimming took 1 base from V and 3 from J, leaving 12 bases between them. CDR1 is LNHNV, CDR2 YYDKDF, per germline (reference sequence). CDR3 length equals 15 residues. This CDR3 is CATSRGVNRYYGYTF. In nucleotides, the CDR3 is TGTGCCACCAGCAGAGGAGTAAACCGATACTATGGCTACACCTTC.

The V gene is TRBV19, the J gene TRBJ1-5, with TRBD1 matching over 7 bases. Unmatched junction bases numbered 6, after V lost 8 bases and J lost 2 bases. The V gene's germline CDR1 is LNHDA and CDR2 SQIVND (reference sequence). The CDR3 is 14 amino acids. CDR3 DNA sequence: TGTGCCAGTTCCATGGGGACAGGCAATCAGCCCCAGCATTTT. Translating gives CASSMGTGNQPQHF.

In its sample, this clone was seen a few times. The chain carries TRBV7-9 and TRBJ2-1; 11 bases fit TRBD1. Germline assignment: CDR1 SEHNR and CDR2 FQNEAQ (reference sequence). J lost 1 base, V lost 2 bases, and 7 bases had no gene match. The CDR3 covers 18 residues. For the CDR3, the DNA is TGTGCCAGCAGCTTAACGGGACAGGGGGGAAGATCCTACAATGAGCAGTTCTTC. Amino acid sequence: CASSLTGQGGRSYNEQFF.

The chain employs TRBV13 and TRBJ2-6; D gene uncertain. The CDR3 runs 17 residues. Germline assignment: CDR1 PRHDT and CDR2 FYEKMQ (reference sequence). The V and J ends lost 5 bases and 1 base respectively, with 15 bases between them. In DNA, the CDR3 is TGTGCCAGCAGCGCCGGGCCCACACCATCTGGGGCCAACGTCCTGACTTTC. It codes for CASSAGPTPSGANVLTF.

V usage is TRBV2 and J usage is TRBJ2-7, with no clear D. Per the germline V gene, CDR1 is SNHLY and CDR2 is FYNNEI. Trimming took 0 bases from V and 0 from J, leaving 6 bases between them. The CDR3 loop spans 14 amino acids. The CDR3 region is CASSEARYSYEQYF. CDR3 coding DNA: TGTGCCAGCAGTGAAGCTCGTTACTCCTACGAGCAGTACTTC.

The V and J genes are TRBV2 and TRBJ2-2; 7 positions agree with TRBD1. The trim removed 6 bases at V and 7 bases at J, leaving 8 bases unmatched. The CDR3 is 14 residues long. Germline V gene data show CDR1 as SNHLY and CDR2 as FYNNEI. The CDR3 bases are TGTGCCAGCAGAGTACAGGGGAGTGACGGGGAGCTGTTTTTT. Translating gives CASRVQGSDGELFF.

This clone was recorded only once. Other DNA sequences from this sample encode an identical CDR3 as well. The chain joins TRBV6-5 to TRBJ1-1; no firm D call. Trimming removed 9 bases at V and 3 bases at J, with 17 bases between. CDR3 length: 14 residues. Germline V gene lookup returns CDR1 MNHEY and CDR2 SVGAGI. The CDR3 DNA follows: TGTGCCAGTAGTAAGCAAGGAAGGGACACTGAAGCTTTCTTT. Amino acids: CASSKQGRDTEAFF.

The DNA for the CDR3 is TGTGCCAGCAGCTTAATATCTATCGGCTATGGCTACACCTTC. Its protein product is CASSLISIGYGYTF. This chain connects TRBV7-9 to TRBJ1-2, with D unclear. This CDR3 region has 14 residues. Per germline, CDR1 SEHNR and CDR2 FQNEAQ (reference sequence). The V end was cut by 2 bases, the J end by 4 bases, with 11 bases between.

The chain links TRBV5-1 to TRBJ1-6; 10 bases are shared with TRBD1. The CDR3 consists of 15 residues. Unmatched junction bases numbered 7, after V lost 3 bases and J lost 10 bases. Per germline, CDR1 SGHRS and CDR2 YFSETQ. The CDR3 region has the DNA TGCGCCAGCAGCTCAAGGGACAGGGGCTACTCACCCCTCCACTTT. Translation: CASSSRDRGYSPLHF.

The chain carries TRBV6-5 and TRBJ2-7; D assignment may be TRBD1 or TRBD2 (5 bases each). The CDR3 length is 12 residues. CDR1 is MNHEY, CDR2 SVGAGI, per germline. Trimming removed 1 base from V and 4 bases from J, with 5 bases in between. The CDR3 DNA reads TGTGCCAGCAGTTACTGGGGGTACGAGCAGTACTTC. It is translated as CASSYWGYEQYF.

A single count supports this clone. The chain joins TRBV10-3 to TRBJ2-7, with D uncertain. V lost 4 bases, J lost 2 bases, and 12 bases lay in between. This CDR3 is built from 14 residues. Germline V lookup: CDR1 ENHRY, CDR2 SYGVKD. CDR3 DNA: TGTGCCATCAGTGCAGCCCCTATGACCTACGAGCAGTACTTC. Translated: CAISAAPMTYEQYF.

CDR3 in DNA: TGTGCCAGCAGCTTATTTGTCTCCCTTGGTGGCTACACCTTC. It yields the protein CASSLFVSLGGYTF. V is TRBV7-8 and J is TRBJ1-2, with D hard to call. The V end lost 2 bases, the J end lost 7 bases, and 14 bases lay between the germline ends. Looked up from germline, CDR1 is SGHVS and CDR2 is FQNEAQ. CDR3 size: 14 residues.

The V and J genes are TRBV29-1 and TRBJ2-5; TRBD2 aligns across 7 bases. CDR1 and CDR2 from the germline V gene are SQVTM and ANQGSEA. The ends lost 8 bases at V and 5 bases at J; junction bases unmatched: 17. The CDR3 extends over 15 amino acids. CDR3 loop: CSHRGDPGGTETQYF. The CDR3 DNA reads TGCAGCCACCGGGGGGACCCCGGTGGGACGGAGACCCAGTACTTC.

The chain recombines TRBV5-1 with TRBJ2-2; 10 bases map to TRBD2. Germline-derived CDR1 and CDR2 are SGHRS and YFSETQ. This CDR3 region has 15 residues. The trim removed 0 bases at V and 6 bases at J, leaving 2 bases unmatched. CDR3 sequence reads: CASSLGLAGAGELFF. For the CDR3, the DNA is TGCGCCAGCAGCTTGGGGCTAGCGGGGGCCGGGGAGCTGTTTTTT.

The chain links TRBV2 to TRBJ1-2; 7 positions agree with TRBD1. Germline trimming cut 7 bases from V and 6 bases from J; bases unmatched to any gene: 17. The germline gives CDR1 SNHLY, CDR2 FYNNEI. The CDR3 contains 16 residues. CDR3 bases: TGTGCCAGCACTAAAGCTAGGACAGGTACTTTGGATGGCTACACCTTC. Translated: CASTKARTGTLDGYTF.

J is TRBJ1-2 and V is TRBV23-1; D may be TRBD1 (6 bases). Being an ORF, TRBV23-1 has a function that is uncertain. The CDR3 extends over 14 amino acids. V was shortened by 3 bases and J by 4 bases, with 12 bases between the two germline ends. CDR3 bases: TGCGCCAGCAGTCACCCGACAGGTCTCTATGGCTACACCTTC. Translating it yields CASSHPTGLYGYTF.

V usage is TRBV11-3 and J usage is TRBJ2-5; TRBD1 agrees at 8 bases. The CDR3 is made up of 13 amino acids. CDR1 SGHNT and CDR2 YENEEA come from the germline V gene. Germline trimming cut 5 bases from V and 4 bases from J; bases unmatched to any gene: 3. CDR3 nucleotides: TGTGCCAGCAGCCGAACAGGGGGAGAGACCCAGTACTTC. Translating gives CASSRTGGETQYF.

On this clone itself: The DNA is omitted, as the CDR3 cannot be located on it reliably, and the CDR3 follows TCRdb's listing. V gene TRBV21-1 combines with J gene TRBJ2-7; TRBD2, the D gene given by the table, was not confirmed from the DNA. TRBV21-1 is a known pseudogene. The CDR3 contains 17 residues when both ends are counted. This CDR3 is CASSIVVAGGSSDEQYF.

The V gene is TRBV4-1, the J gene TRBJ1-2; no reliable D call. Per the germline V gene, CDR1 is MGHRA and CDR2 is YSYEKL. V gave up 1 base and J gave up 0 bases, with 12 bases separating them. This CDR3 is built from 16 residues. CDR3 nucleotide sequence: TGCGCCAGCAGCCAAGGTGCAACTTTTTCTAACTATGGCTACACCTTC. The encoded protein is CASSQGATFSNYGYTF.

This clone was recorded once. The V call is TRBV11-2, the J call TRBJ2-1; D may be TRBD2 (7 bases). V lost 3 bases and J 1 base, leaving 19 bases between the germline ends. Per the germline V gene, CDR1 is SGHAT and CDR2 is FQNNGV. The CDR3 has 18 amino acids. The CDR3 nucleotides read TGTGCCAGCAGCTTTGATTTTCGCGGGGGCCCTTCCTACAATGAGCAGTTCTTC. Residues: CASSFDFRGGPSYNEQFF.

V usage is TRBV7-2 and J usage is TRBJ1-1; no definite D call. Germline V gene sequence: CDR1 SGHTA, CDR2 FQGNSA. Trimming pared 1 base from V and 2 bases from J, leaving 8 bases between. This CDR3 contains 14 residues. The chain's CDR3 is CASSLVPRNTEAFF. The CDR3 coding sequence is TGTGCCAGCAGCTTAGTACCCCGTAACACTGAAGCTTTCTTT.